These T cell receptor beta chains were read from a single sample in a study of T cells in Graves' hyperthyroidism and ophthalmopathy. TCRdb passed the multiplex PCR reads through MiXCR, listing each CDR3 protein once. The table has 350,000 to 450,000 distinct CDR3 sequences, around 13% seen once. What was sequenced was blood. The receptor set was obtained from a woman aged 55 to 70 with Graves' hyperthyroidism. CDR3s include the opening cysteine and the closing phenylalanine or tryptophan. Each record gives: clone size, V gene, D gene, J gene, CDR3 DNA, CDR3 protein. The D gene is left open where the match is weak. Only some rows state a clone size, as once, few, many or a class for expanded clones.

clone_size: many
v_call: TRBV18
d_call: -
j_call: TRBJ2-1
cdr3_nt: TGTGCCAGCTCACCAAAAGGGGGGAACTACAATGAGCAGTTCTTC
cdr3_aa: CASSPKGGNYNEQFF

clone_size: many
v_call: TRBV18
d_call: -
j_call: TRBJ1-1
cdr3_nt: TGTGCCAGCTCACCTTTTCGTGGGGTTGACACTGAAGCTTTCTTT
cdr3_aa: CASSPFRGVDTEAFF

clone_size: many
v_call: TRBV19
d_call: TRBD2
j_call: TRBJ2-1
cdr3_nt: TGTGCCACACGGGACTACAGCTCCTACAATGAGCAGTTCTTC
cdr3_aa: CATRDYSSYNEQFF

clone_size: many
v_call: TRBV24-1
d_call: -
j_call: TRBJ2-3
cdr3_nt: TGTGCCACCAGTGAACCGGACAGTCGGGTCGCAGATACGCAGTATTTT
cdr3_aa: CATSEPDSRVADTQYF

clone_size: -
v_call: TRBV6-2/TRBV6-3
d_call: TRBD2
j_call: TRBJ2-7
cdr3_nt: TGTGCCAGCAGTGCCCGACTAGCGGGGAACTACGAGCAGTACTTC
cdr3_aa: CASSARLAGNYEQYF

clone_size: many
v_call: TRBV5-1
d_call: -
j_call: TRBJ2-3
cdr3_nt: TGCGCCAGCAGCTTGGCTGGGCTGGGAGGCACAGATACGCAGTATTTT
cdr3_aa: CASSLAGLGGTDTQYF

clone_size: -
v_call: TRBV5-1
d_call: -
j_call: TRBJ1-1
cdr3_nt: TGCGCCAGCAGAGGAACCTATCAGACGAACACTGAAGCTTTCTTT
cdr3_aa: CASRGTYQTNTEAFF

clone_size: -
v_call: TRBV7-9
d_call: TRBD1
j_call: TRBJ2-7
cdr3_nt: TGTGCCAGCAGCCCTTGGGACAGGGACTACACCTACGAGCAGTACTTC
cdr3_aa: CASSPWDRDYTYEQYF

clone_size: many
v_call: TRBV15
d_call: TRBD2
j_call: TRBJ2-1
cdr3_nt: TGTGCCACCAGAGTAGCGGGAGTAGCCTACAATGAGCAGTTCTTC
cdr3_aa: CATRVAGVAYNEQFF

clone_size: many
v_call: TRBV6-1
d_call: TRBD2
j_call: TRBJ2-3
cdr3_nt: TGTGCCAGCAGTGAAACTAGCGGGAGATGGACACGCACAGATACGCAGTATTTT
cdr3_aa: CASSETSGRWTRTDTQYF

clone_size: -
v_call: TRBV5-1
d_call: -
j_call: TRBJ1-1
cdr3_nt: TGCGCCAGCAGCGCACAGGGACACACTGAAGCTTTCTTT
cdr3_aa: CASSAQGHTEAFF

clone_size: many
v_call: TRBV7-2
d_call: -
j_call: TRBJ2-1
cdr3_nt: TGTGCCAGCAGCTTAGGAGGGAGCGGTGGTAATGAGCAGTTCTTC
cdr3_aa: CASSLGGSGGNEQFF

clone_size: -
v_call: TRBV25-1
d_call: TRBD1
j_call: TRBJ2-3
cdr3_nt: TGTGCCAGCAGTGGAGGGACAGCCGAAAGGGTCCCGCCCCCAGATACGCAGTATTTT
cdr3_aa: CASSGGTAERVPPPDTQYF

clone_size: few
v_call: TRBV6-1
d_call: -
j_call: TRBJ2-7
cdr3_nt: TGTGCCAGCAGTTTCAGGGGGGGGGCTGCCTACGAGCAGTACTTC
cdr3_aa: CASSFRGGAAYEQYF

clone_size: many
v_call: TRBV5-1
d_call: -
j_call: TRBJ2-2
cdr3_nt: TGCGCCAGCAGCTCGTGGGGTCGGGCAGCGAACACCGGGGAGCTGTTTTTT
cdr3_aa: CASSSWGRAANTGELFF

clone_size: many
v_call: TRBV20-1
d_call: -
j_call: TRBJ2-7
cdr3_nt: TGCAGTGCTAGGCCCTGGACCGGGCCTCGGGGCGAGCAGTACTTC
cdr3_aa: CSARPWTGPRGEQYF

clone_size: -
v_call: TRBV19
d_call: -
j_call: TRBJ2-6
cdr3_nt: TGTGCCAGTAGAGGCGGGGCTGGGGCCAACGTCCTGACTTTC
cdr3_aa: CASRGGAGANVLTF

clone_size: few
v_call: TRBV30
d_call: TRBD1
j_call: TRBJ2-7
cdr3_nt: TGTGCCTGGAGTCTAGCAGGGGGTTATTACGAGCAGTACTTC
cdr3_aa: CAWSLAGGYYEQYF

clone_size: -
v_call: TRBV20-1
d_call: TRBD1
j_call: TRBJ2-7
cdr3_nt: TGCAGTGCTACCGGACAGGGAAGCTCCTACGAGCAGTACTTC
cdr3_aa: CSATGQGSSYEQYF

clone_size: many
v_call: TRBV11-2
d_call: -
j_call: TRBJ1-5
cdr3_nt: TGTGCCAGCAGCCTCACGGCCGTGTGGAGCAATCAGCCCCAGCATTTT
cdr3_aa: CASSLTAVWSNQPQHF

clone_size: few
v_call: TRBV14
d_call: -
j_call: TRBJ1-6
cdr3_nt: TGTGCCAGCAGCCGAAGATCAGGGGCCTCACCCCTCCACTTT
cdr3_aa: CASSRRSGASPLHF

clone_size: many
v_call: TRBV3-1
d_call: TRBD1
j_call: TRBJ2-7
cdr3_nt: TGTGCCAGCAGCCGCATCGGGACAGGGGCACACGAGCAGTACTTC
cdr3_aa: CASSRIGTGAHEQYF

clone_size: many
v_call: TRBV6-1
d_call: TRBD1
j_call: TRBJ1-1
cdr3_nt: TGTGCCAGCAGTTATTATGACAGGGGGAGGAACACTGAAGCTTTCTTT
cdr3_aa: CASSYYDRGRNTEAFF

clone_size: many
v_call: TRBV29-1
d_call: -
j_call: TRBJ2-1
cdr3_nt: TGCAGCGTTGAATCAGGATTAGGGTACAATGAGCAGTTCTTC
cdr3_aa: CSVESGLGYNEQFF

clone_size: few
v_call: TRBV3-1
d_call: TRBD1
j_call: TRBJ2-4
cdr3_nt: TGTGCCAGCAGCCAACCGGGACAGGATACCAGAAACATTCAGTACTTC
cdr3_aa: CASSQPGQDTRNIQYF

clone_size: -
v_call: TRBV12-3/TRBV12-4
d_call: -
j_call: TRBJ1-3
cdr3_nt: TGTGCCAGCAGTCCCGGGCGTCTATACTCTGGAAACACCATATATTTT
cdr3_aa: CASSPGRLYSGNTIYF

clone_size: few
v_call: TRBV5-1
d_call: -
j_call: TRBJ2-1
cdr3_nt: TGCGCCAGCAGCTTGGCCGGAGATCCGTATGAGCAGTTCTTC
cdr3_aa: CASSLAGDPYEQFF

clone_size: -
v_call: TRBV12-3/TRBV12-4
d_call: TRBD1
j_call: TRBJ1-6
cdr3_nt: TGTGCCACTTCAGGGGGGCCGGAATATAATTCACCCCTCCACTTT
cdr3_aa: CATSGGPEYNSPLHF

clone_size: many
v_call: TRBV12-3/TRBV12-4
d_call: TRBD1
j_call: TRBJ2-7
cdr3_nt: TGTGCCAGCACCCACCGGACAGGTCACTACGAGCAGTACTTC
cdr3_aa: CASTHRTGHYEQYF

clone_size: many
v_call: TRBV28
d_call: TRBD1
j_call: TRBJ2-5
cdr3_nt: TGTGCCAGCAAAACCGGGACAGGGTGGGGGACCCAGTACTTC
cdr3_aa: CASKTGTGWGTQYF

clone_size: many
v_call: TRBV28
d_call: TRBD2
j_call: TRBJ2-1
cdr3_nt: TGTGCCAGCAGTTCTCCCGGGACTAGCGGCTACAATGAGCAGTTCTTC
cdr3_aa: CASSSPGTSGYNEQFF

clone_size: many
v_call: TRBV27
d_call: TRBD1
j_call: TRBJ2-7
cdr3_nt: TGTGCCAGCAGTCTTCGACAGGGGGCCTCCTACGAGCAGTACTTC
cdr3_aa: CASSLRQGASYEQYF

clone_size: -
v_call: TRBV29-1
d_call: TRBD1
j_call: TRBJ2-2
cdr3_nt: TGCAGCGTTGAAACAGGGGTCGGAACCGGGGAGCTGTTTTTT
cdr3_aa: CSVETGVGTGELFF

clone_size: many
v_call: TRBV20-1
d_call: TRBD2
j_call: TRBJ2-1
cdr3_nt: TGCAGTGCTAGGACTAGCGCACGAGCAGGGGAGCAGTTCTTC
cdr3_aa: CSARTSARAGEQFF

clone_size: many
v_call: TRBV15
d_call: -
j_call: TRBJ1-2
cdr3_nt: TGTGCCACCAGCAGTAACCAGCCCGGCTTCGCGAGGGGCTACACCTTC
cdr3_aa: CATSSNQPGFARGYTF